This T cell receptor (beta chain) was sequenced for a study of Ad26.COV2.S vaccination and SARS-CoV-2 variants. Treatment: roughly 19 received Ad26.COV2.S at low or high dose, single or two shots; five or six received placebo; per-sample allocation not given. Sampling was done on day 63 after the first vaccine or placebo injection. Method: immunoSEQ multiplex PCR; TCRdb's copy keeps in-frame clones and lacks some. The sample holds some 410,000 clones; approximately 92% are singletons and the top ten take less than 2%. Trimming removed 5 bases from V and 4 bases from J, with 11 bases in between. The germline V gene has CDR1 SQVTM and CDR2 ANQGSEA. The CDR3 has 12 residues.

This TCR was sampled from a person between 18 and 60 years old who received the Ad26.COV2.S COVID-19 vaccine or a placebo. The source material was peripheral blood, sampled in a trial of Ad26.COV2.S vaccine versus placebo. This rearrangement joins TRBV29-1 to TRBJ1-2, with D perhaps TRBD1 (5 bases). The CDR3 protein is CSVRGEGYGYTF. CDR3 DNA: TGCAGCGTTCGGGGGGAGGGCTATGGCTACACCTTC. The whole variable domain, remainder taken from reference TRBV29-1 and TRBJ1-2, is SAVISQKPSRDICQRGTSLTIQCQVDSQVTMMFWYRQQPGQSLTLIATANQGSEATYESGFVIDKFPISRPNLTFSTLTVSNMSPEDSSIYLCSVRGEGYGYTFGSGTRLTVV.